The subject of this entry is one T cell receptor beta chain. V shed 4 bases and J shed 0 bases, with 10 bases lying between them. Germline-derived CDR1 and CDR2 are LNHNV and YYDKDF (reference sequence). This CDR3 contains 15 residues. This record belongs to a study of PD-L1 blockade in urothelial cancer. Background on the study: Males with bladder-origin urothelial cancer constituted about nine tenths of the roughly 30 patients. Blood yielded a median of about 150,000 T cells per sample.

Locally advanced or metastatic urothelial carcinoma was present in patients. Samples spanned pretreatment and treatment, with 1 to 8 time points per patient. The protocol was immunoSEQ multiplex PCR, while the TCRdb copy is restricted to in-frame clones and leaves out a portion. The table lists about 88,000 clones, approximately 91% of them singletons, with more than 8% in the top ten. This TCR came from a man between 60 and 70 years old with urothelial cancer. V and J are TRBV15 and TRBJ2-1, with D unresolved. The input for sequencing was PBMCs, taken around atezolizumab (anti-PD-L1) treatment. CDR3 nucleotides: TGTGCCACCAGCACCGAGGCCGGCTCCTACAATGAGCAGTTCTTC. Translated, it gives CATSTEAGSYNEQFF. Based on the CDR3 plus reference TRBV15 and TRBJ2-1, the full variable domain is DAMVIQNPRYQVTQFGKPVTLSCSQTLNHNVMYWYQQKSSQAPKLLFHYYDKDFNNEADTPDNFQSRRPNTSFCFLDIRSPGLGDTAMYLCATSTEAGSYNEQFFGPGTRLTVL.